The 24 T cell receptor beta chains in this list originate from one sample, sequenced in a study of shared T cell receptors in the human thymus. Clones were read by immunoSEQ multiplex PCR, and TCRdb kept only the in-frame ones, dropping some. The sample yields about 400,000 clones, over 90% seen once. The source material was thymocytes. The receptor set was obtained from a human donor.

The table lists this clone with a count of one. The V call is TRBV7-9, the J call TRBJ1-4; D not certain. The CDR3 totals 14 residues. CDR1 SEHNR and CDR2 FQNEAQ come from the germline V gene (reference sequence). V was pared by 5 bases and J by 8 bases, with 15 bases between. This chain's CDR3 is CASSPLALVEKLFF. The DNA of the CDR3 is TGTGCCAGCAGCCCGCTGGCCCTAGTAGAAAAACTGTTTTTT.

CDR3 loop: CASSLVSFGGSSTDTQYF. Written as DNA, the CDR3 is TGTGCCAGCAGCTTAGTCTCCTTCGGCGGATCTAGCACAGATACGCAGTATTTT. The J gene is TRBJ2-3, the V gene TRBV7-6; D uncertain. Germline V gene data show CDR1 as SGHVS and CDR2 as FNYEAQ. CDR3 length equals 18 residues. Trimming pared 1 base from V and 0 bases from J, leaving 17 bases between.

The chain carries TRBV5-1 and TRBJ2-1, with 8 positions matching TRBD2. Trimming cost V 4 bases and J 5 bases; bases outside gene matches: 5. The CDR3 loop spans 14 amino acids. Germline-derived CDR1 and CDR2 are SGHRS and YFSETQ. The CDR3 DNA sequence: TGCGCCAGCAGCCCGGGACTAGTTCACAATGAGCAGTTCTTC. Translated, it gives CASSPGLVHNEQFF.

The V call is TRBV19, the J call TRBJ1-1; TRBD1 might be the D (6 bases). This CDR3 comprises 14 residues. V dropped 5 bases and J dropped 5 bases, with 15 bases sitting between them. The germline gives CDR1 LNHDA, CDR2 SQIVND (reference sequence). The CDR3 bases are TGTGCCAGTAGTGAAAATGGACAGCGGACTGAAGCTTTCTTT. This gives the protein CASSENGQRTEAFF.

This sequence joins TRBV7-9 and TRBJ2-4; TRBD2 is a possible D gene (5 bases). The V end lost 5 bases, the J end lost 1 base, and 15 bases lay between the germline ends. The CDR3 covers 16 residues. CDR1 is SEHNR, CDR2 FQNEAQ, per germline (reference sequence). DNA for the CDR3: TGTGCCAGCAGCCCCCCGGGATTAGGGGCCAAAAACATTCAGTACTTC. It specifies CASSPPGLGAKNIQYF.

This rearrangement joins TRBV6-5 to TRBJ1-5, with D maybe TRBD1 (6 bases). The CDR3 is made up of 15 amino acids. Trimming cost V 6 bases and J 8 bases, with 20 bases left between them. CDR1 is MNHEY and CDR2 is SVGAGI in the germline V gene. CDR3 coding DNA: TGTGCCAGCAGGCCCCTCGCGGGGGGGCGAGAGCCCCAGCATTTT. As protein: CASRPLAGGREPQHF.

The CDR3 here is CASSPGVGSGRVMVTDTQYF. Written as DNA, the CDR3 is TGTGCCAGCAGCCCCGGCGTTGGTAGCGGGAGAGTGATGGTGACAGATACGCAGTATTTT. J is TRBJ2-3 and V is TRBV7-6; 9 nucleotides align to TRBD2. CDR1 is SGHVS and CDR2 is FNYEAQ in the germline V gene. The CDR3 loop spans 20 amino acids. J was trimmed by 3 bases and V by 5 bases; bases with no gene match: 21.

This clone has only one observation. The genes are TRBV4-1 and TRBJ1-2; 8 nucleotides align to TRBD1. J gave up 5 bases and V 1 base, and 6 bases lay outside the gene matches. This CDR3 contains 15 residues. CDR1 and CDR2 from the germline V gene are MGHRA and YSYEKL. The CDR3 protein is CASSQVIQGGYGYTF. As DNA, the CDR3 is TGCGCCAGCAGCCAAGTGATACAGGGGGGGTATGGCTACACCTTC.

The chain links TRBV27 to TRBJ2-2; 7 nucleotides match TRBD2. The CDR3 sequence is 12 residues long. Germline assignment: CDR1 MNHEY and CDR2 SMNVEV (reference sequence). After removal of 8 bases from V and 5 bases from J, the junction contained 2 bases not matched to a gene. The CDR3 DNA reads TGTGCCAGCCGGCGGGAGACCGGGGAGCTGTTTTTT. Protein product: CASRRETGELFF.

This CDR3 reads CASSLLLGRSGRYEQYF. Written as DNA, the CDR3 is TGTGCCAGCAGCTTGTTGCTTGGACGGAGCGGGAGGTACGAGCAGTACTTC. The genes are TRBV7-2 and TRBJ2-7, with 9 bases aligning to TRBD2. The CDR3 runs 17 residues. The junction had 13 bases not matched to a gene; V was cut back by 3 bases and J by 4 bases. From germline, CDR1 is SGHTA and CDR2 FQGNSA.

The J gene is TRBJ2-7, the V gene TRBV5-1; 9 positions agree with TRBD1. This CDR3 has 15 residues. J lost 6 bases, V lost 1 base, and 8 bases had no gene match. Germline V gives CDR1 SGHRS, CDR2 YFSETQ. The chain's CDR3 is CASSLWDRVSVEQYF. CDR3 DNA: TGCGCCAGCAGCTTGTGGGACAGGGTAAGCGTCGAGCAGTACTTC.

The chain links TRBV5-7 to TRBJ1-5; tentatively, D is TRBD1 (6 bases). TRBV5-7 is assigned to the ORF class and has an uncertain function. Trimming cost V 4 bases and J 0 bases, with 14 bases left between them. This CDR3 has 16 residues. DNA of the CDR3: TGTGCCAGCAGCGCCCGGGACAAGTATAGCAATCAGCCCCAGCATTTT. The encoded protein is CASSARDKYSNQPQHF.

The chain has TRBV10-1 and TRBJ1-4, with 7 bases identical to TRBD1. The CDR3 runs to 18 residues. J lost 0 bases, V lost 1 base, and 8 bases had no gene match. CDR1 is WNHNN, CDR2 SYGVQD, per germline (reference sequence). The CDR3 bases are TGCGCCAGCAGTGAGTGGGCAGGGGGAATAGCAACTAATGAAAAACTGTTTTTT. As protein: CASSEWAGGIATNEKLFF.

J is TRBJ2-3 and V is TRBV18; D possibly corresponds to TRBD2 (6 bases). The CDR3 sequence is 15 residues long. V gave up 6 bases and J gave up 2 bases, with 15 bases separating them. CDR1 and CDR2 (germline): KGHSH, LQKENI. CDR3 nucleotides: TGTGCCAGCTCCCAGCCGGGCGGGATCACAGATACGCAGTATTTT. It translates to CASSQPGGITDTQYF.

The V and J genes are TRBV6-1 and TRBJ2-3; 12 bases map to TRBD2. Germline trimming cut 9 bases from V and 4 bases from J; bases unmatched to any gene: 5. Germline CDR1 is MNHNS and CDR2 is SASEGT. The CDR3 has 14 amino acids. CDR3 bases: TGTGCCAGTCTAGCGGGAGGGCCCGCAGATACGCAGTATTTT. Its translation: CASLAGGPADTQYF.

The CDR3 sequence is CSAVPLSGAGTDTQYF. CDR3 coding DNA: TGCAGCGCGGTCCCGTTGTCCGGGGCAGGAACAGATACGCAGTATTTT. This sequence joins TRBV29-1 and TRBJ2-3; possibly TRBD1 or TRBD2 for D (5 bases each). V was shortened by 7 bases and J by 3 bases, with 23 bases between the two germline ends. This CDR3 is 16 amino acids long. From germline, CDR1 is SQVTM and CDR2 ANQGSEA.

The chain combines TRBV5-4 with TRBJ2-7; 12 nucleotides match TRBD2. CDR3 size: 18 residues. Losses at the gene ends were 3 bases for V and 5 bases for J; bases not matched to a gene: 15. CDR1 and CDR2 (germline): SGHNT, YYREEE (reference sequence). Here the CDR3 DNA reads TGTGCCAGCAGCTGGGGCTCGAGGCTAGCGGGAGGGCAACACGAGCAGTACTTC. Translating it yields CASSWGSRLAGGQHEQYF.

The DNA of the CDR3 is TGTGCCAGCTCACCCTGCGGGGCTAGCGGGAGGGCCAGACAAGAGACCCAGTACTTC. It specifies CASSPCGASGRARQETQYF. The chain is built from TRBV18 and TRBJ2-5; TRBD2 matches 12 bases. V trimming: 3 bases; J trimming: 2 bases; junction bases outside the gene matches: 13. The germline V gene has CDR1 KGHSH and CDR2 LQKENI. The CDR3 is 19 amino acids.

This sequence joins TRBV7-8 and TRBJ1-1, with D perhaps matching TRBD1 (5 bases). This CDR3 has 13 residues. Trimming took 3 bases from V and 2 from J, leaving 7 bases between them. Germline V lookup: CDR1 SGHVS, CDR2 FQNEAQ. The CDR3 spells CASSFGGNTEAFF. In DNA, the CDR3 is TGTGCCAGCAGCTTTGGGGGAAACACTGAAGCTTTCTTT.

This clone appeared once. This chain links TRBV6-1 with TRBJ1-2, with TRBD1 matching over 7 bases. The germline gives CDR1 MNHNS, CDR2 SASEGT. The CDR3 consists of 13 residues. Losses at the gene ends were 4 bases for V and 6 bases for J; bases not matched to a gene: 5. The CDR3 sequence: CASSAQGGDGYTF. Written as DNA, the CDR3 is TGTGCCAGCAGTGCCCAGGGGGGCGATGGCTACACCTTC.

The CDR3 DNA sequence: TGTGCCAGCAGCCCAACGGCAGATACGCAGTATTTT. Protein: CASSPTADTQYF. J is TRBJ2-3 and V is TRBV5-5; the D is unclear. The CDR3 loop spans 12 amino acids. V was cut by 4 bases and J by 4 bases, with 7 bases left in between. Germline V lookup: CDR1 SGHKS, CDR2 YYEKEE (reference sequence).

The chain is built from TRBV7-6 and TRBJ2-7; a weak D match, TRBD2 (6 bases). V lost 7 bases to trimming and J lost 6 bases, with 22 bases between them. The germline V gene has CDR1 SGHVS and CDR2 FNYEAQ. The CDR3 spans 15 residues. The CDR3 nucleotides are TGTGCCAGCACCCTAAGGGACGGGGGTCCCGGCGAGCAGTACTTC. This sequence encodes CASTLRDGGPGEQYF.

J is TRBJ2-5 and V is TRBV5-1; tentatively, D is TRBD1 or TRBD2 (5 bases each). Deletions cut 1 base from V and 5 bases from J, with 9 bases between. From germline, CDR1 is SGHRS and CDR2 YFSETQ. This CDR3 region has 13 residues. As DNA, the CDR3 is TGCGCCAGCAGCTTGCGGGGCCTGGAGACCCAGTACTTC. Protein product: CASSLRGLETQYF.

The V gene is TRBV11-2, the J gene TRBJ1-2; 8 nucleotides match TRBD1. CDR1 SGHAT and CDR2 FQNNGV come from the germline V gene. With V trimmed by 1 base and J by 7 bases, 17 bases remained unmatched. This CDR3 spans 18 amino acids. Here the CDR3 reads CASSLVGTGHDRGGGYTF. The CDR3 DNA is TGTGCCAGCAGCTTAGTAGGTACGGGACACGACAGGGGAGGTGGCTACACCTTC.